This passage covers 16 T cell receptor beta chains from one sample sequenced in a study of cytomegalovirus exposure and HLA in healthy donors. Primers: 60 Vbeta forward and 13 Jbeta reverse. Clones were read by immunoSEQ multiplex PCR, and TCRdb kept only the in-frame ones, dropping some. The table includes 200,000 to 250,000 clones, 70% to 90% detected once. The sequenced sample was PBMCs. These receptors originate from a young man in good health and CMV-seronegative.

This chain joins TRBV6-5 and TRBJ1-1; no definite D call. CDR1 and CDR2 from the germline V gene are MNHEY and SVGAGI. The V end lost 0 bases, the J end lost 10 bases, and 12 bases lay between the germline ends. The CDR3 extends over 13 amino acids. CDR3 sequence: CASSYSQVEGAFF. CDR3 bases: TGTGCCAGCAGTTACTCCCAAGTGGAGGGAGCTTTCTTT.

The chain combines TRBV19 with TRBJ1-4, with a possible D match to TRBD1 (6 bases). CDR3 length equals 13 residues. Trimming shortened V by 5 bases and J by 8 bases, and 12 bases separated the two germline ends. The germline V gene encodes CDR1 LNHDA and CDR2 SQIVND (reference sequence). For the CDR3, the DNA is TGTGCCAGTAGTTCAGGGGATGGAGAAAAACTGTTTTTT. This encodes CASSSGDGEKLFF.

The chain carries TRBV28 and TRBJ1-1, with a tentative D call TRBD1 (5 bases). This CDR3 contains 13 residues. Per germline, CDR1 MDHEN and CDR2 SYDVKM. Trimming took 5 bases from V and 12 from J, leaving 19 bases between them. The CDR3 DNA follows: TGTGCCAGCAGTCGGGACGGAGGGAGAGTAACTTTCTTT. Translation gives CASSRDGGRVTFF.

V gene TRBV7-2 combines with J gene TRBJ2-5; D is undetermined. Trimming left V 5 bases short and J 5 bases short, with 12 bases between. The V gene's germline CDR1 is SGHTA and CDR2 FQGNSA. The CDR3 has 13 residues. In DNA, the CDR3 is TGTGCCAGCAGCAGCTATCTCATTGAGACCCAGTACTTC. The encoded protein is CASSSYLIETQYF.

The chain links TRBV19 to TRBJ2-3; D may be TRBD1 (6 bases). The V end lost 7 bases, the J end lost 6 bases, and 14 bases lay between the germline ends. CDR3 size: 13 residues. Germline CDR1 is LNHDA and CDR2 is SQIVND (reference sequence). Here the CDR3 DNA reads TGTGCCAGTACTCCCACAGGGACCGATACGCAGTATTTT. It encodes CASTPTGTDTQYF.

A note on this clone: The junction does not match germline at one end; this may be a read error. The chain links TRBV7-7 to TRBJ2-3; tentatively, D is TRBD1 (6 bases). This CDR3 has 13 residues. The germline V gene has CDR1 SSHAT and CDR2 FNYEAQ (reference sequence). CDR3 sequence (DNA): TGTGCTAGCAGCCCCAACAGGGCAGATACGCAGTATTTT. This gives the protein CASSPNRADTQYF.

The chain combines TRBV7-2 with TRBJ2-7; D gene ambiguous. CDR3 length equals 14 residues. The germline CDR1 and CDR2 sequences are SGHTA and FQGNSA. The V end was cut by 5 bases, the J end by 7 bases, with 18 bases between. CDR3 DNA sequence: TGTGCCAGCAGCCTAAGCCTTCAAGTCCGGGAGCAGTACTTC. This translates into CASSLSLQVREQYF.

The genes are TRBV6-1 and TRBJ2-5; 8 bases fit TRBD1. CDR1 and CDR2 from the germline V gene are MNHNS and SASEGT. V dropped 1 base and J dropped 4; count of bases not matched to a gene: 2. The CDR3 sequence is 14 residues long. The CDR3 protein is CASSEDRGRETQYF. Written as DNA, the CDR3 is TGTGCCAGCAGTGAAGACAGGGGGAGAGAGACCCAGTACTTC.

V is TRBV7-9 and J is TRBJ2-1, with 7 positions matching TRBD1. This CDR3 is 16 amino acids long. J gave up 8 bases and V 7 bases, and 17 bases lay outside the gene matches. The V gene's germline CDR1 is SEHNR and CDR2 FQNEAQ (reference sequence). CDR3 region: CASTPDRAPSGDEQFF. The DNA for the CDR3 is TGTGCCAGCACCCCCGACAGGGCGCCGAGCGGAGATGAGCAGTTCTTC.

The chain employs TRBV5-1 and TRBJ2-3; 15 nucleotides agree with TRBD2. The CDR3 contains 15 residues. V lost 4 bases and J lost 8; bases outside the gene matches: 5. Per the germline V gene, CDR1 is SGHRS and CDR2 is YFSETQ. CDR3 sequence reads: CASSSRTSGGGTQYF. In DNA, the CDR3 is TGCGCCAGCAGCAGTAGGACTAGCGGGGGGGGTACGCAGTATTTT.

The V and J genes are TRBV19 and TRBJ2-3, with 11 bases identical to TRBD2. The CDR3 sequence is 20 residues long. The germline V gene encodes CDR1 LNHDA and CDR2 SQIVND (reference sequence). The ends lost 8 bases at V and 1 base at J; junction bases unmatched: 20. CDR3 in amino acids: CASSPSDAGTSGGRTDTQYF. The DNA of the CDR3 is TGTGCCAGTTCTCCCTCGGACGCGGGGACTAGCGGTGGTCGCACAGATACGCAGTATTTT.

This chain connects TRBV2 to TRBJ2-1; a possible D gene is TRBD1 (6 bases). This CDR3 spans 15 amino acids. Germline V gene data show CDR1 as SNHLY and CDR2 as FYNNEI. The ends were cut back, 9 bases at V and 5 bases at J, with 20 bases in the middle. CDR3 DNA: TGTGCCAGGAAGCCCTTTACAGGGAACGACAATGAGCAGTTCTTC. The encoded protein is CARKPFTGNDNEQFF.

The chain has TRBV6-6 and TRBJ1-1, with unresolved D. CDR3 length: 14 amino acids. The V gene lost 6 bases and the J gene lost 0 bases, with 11 bases spanning the gap. CDR1 is MNHNY, CDR2 SVGAGI, per germline (reference sequence). CDR3 nucleotides: TGTGCCAGCAGCTACAGCGGGATGAACACTGAAGCTTTCTTT. It specifies CASSYSGMNTEAFF.

The V and J genes are TRBV7-2 and TRBJ2-5; D is perhaps TRBD2 (7 bases). Trimming took 4 bases from V and 4 from J, leaving 10 bases between them. CDR1 and CDR2 from the germline V gene are SGHTA and FQGNSA. There are 13 residues in the CDR3. CDR3 in amino acids: CASSWGGPETQYF. CDR3 nucleotide sequence: TGTGCCAGCAGCTGGGGGGGCCCAGAGACCCAGTACTTC.

This clone was recorded only once. The chain couples TRBV27 to TRBJ1-2; D is perhaps TRBD1 (5 bases). The CDR3 spans 15 residues. Looked up from germline, CDR1 is MNHEY and CDR2 is SMNVEV (reference sequence). V lost 0 bases, J lost 5 bases, and 13 bases lay in between. CDR3 nucleotide sequence: TGTGCCAGCAGTTTATCGGAAGGGGTCCCGTATGGCTACACCTTC. It encodes CASSLSEGVPYGYTF.

The CDR3 loop is CASSHRGKNEQYF. The CDR3, as DNA: TGCGCCAGCAGTCATCGGGGGAAAAACGAGCAGTACTTC. The gene calls are TRBV23-1 and TRBJ2-7; D may be TRBD2 (6 bases). TRBV23-1 counts as an open reading frame of uncertain function. Trimming removed 3 bases at V and 5 bases at J, with 11 bases between. The CDR3 sequence is 13 residues long.